This T cell receptor (beta chain) was captured by sequencing in a study of identifying expanded T cells in peripheral blood. The method was immunoSEQ multiplex PCR; TCRdb's version includes in-frame clones alone and lacks a portion of them. Of fewer than 85,000 clones in the sample, approximately 89% were seen once. The sample comprised blood. The TCR was taken from a person aged 18-69 years in good health.

The CDR3 reads CASISTGMGNTEAFF. The CDR3 DNA sequence: TGTGCCAGTATATCGACAGGAATGGGCAACACTGAAGCTTTCTTT. This chain joins TRBV6-6 and TRBJ1-1, with D tentatively TRBD1 (6 bases). Trimming left V 9 bases short and J 2 bases short, with 19 bases between. The CDR3 sequence is 15 residues long. Germline V gene sequence: CDR1 MNHNY, CDR2 SVGAGI (reference sequence).